What follows are 21 T cell receptor beta chains derived from one specimen sequenced in a study of shared clonotypes between healthy human individuals. Profiling relied on immunoSEQ multiplex PCR, and the TCRdb table lists in-frame clones only, not all of them. The sample includes more than 2 million clones, under 97% of them seen just once. Sequences were obtained from naive CD4+ T cells sorted from blood. Indicated subset: CD45RA+ positively selected. The origin of the receptors is a man aged 18 to 30 in good health.

In this sample, this clone turned up once. CDR3 loop: CASSFPGIIEGEQFF. The CDR3 bases are TGTGCCAGCAGCTTTCCGGGTATAATTGAGGGTGAGCAGTTCTTC. This sequence joins TRBV7-9 and TRBJ2-1; D possibly corresponds to TRBD2 (5 bases). The CDR3 is made up of 15 amino acids. The germline gives CDR1 SEHNR, CDR2 FQNEAQ (reference sequence). V was clipped by 3 bases and J by 9 bases, with 18 bases between them.

About this clone itself: Within the sample, other DNA sequences also encode this same CDR3. This chain joins TRBV7-2 and TRBJ1-1; D is ambiguous. V was cut by 5 bases and J by 0 bases, with 10 bases left in between. CDR1 and CDR2 (germline): SGHTA, FQGNSA. This CDR3 is 14 amino acids long. The CDR3 loop reads CASSPRTLNTEAFF. The CDR3 coding sequence is TGTGCCAGCAGCCCCCGGACTCTGAACACTGAAGCTTTCTTT.

Remarks on this clone: Other nucleotide sequences in the sample specify the same CDR3. The chain couples TRBV18 to TRBJ2-5; D gene ambiguous. The length of the CDR3 is 12 residues. The germline gives CDR1 KGHSH, CDR2 LQKENI. V lost 1 base, J lost 5 bases, and 5 bases lay in between. This chain's CDR3 is CASSPRDETQYF. As DNA, the CDR3 is TGTGCCAGCTCACCACGGGATGAGACCCAGTACTTC. Filled out from reference TRBV18 and TRBJ2-5, the complete variable domain reads NAGVMQNPRHLVRRRGQEARLRCSPMKGHSHVYWYRQLPEEGLKFMVYLQKENIIDESGMPKERFSAEFPKEGPSILRIQQVVRGDSAAYFCASSPRDETQYFGPGTRLLVL.

V usage is TRBV4-3 and J usage is TRBJ2-1, with D possibly matching TRBD2 (5 bases). This CDR3 spans 14 amino acids. CDR1 LGHNA and CDR2 YSLEER come from the germline V gene. V was pared by 0 bases and J by 12 bases, with 15 bases between. The CDR3 DNA reads TGCGCCAGCAGCCAAGATACGAGGGTTAGTGGGCAGTTCTTC. It translates to CASSQDTRVSGQFF.

This clone came up once. The chain carries TRBV28 and TRBJ2-1; weak D call: TRBD2 (6 bases). Germline CDR1 reads MDHEN; CDR2 reads SYDVKM. The germline V and J ends were trimmed by 5 bases and 0 bases, with 11 bases remaining between them. The CDR3 spans 15 residues. The CDR3 DNA reads as TGTGCCAGCAGTCCCGGGGGTATCTCCTACAATGAGCAGTTCTTC. Residues: CASSPGGISYNEQFF.

This clone showed up just once. The V and J genes are TRBV5-1 and TRBJ2-7; a weak D match, TRBD1 (5 bases). Per the germline V gene, CDR1 is SGHRS and CDR2 is YFSETQ. The CDR3 contains 14 residues. Trimming removed 4 bases at V and 3 bases at J, with 14 bases between. The CDR3 is CASSSGHTFYEQYF. CDR3 in DNA: TGCGCCAGCAGCAGTGGACATACGTTCTACGAGCAGTACTTC.

The rearrangement joins TRBV13 to TRBJ2-5; the match to TRBD1 covers 9 bases. The V gene's germline CDR1 is PRHDT and CDR2 FYEKMQ (reference sequence). J gave up 5 bases and V 6 bases, and 4 bases lay outside the gene matches. This CDR3 spans 13 amino acids. In nucleotides, the CDR3 is TGTGCCAGCAGAAGACAGGGGGGTGAGACCCAGTACTTC. It codes for CASRRQGGETQYF.

On this clone: This sample includes further DNA sequences coding for the same CDR3. V is TRBV10-3 and J is TRBJ2-7, with D perhaps TRBD2 (5 bases). The CDR3 is 13 residues long. In germline, CDR1 is ENHRY, CDR2 SYGVKD. The V gene lost 0 bases and the J gene lost 5 bases, with 8 bases spanning the gap. The CDR3 reads CAISESPGDEQYF. The DNA of the CDR3 is TGTGCCATCAGTGAGTCCCCCGGGGACGAGCAGTACTTC.

V and J are TRBV4-3 and TRBJ1-2; the D gene is possibly TRBD1 (5 bases). The ends were cut back, 0 bases at V and 9 bases at J, with 17 bases in the middle. Germline V gene data show CDR1 as LGHNA and CDR2 as YSLEER. The CDR3 totals 15 residues. Here the CDR3 DNA reads TGCGCCAGCAGCCAAGATATGAGGGGCGGGTGGAGCTACACCTTC. Protein sequence: CASSQDMRGGWSYTF.

V and J are TRBV2 and TRBJ2-1, with 10 bases that match TRBD2. This CDR3 comprises 15 residues. The ends lost 7 bases at V and 4 bases at J; junction bases unmatched: 7. Germline V lookup: CDR1 SNHLY, CDR2 FYNNEI. CDR3 protein: CASTEREGRYNEQFF. The CDR3 DNA follows: TGTGCCAGCACTGAGCGGGAGGGCCGGTACAATGAGCAGTTCTTC.

V gene TRBV5-1 combines with J gene TRBJ1-1; D remains unclear. CDR3 length: 13 residues. Per the germline V gene, CDR1 is SGHRS and CDR2 is YFSETQ. Trimming stripped 4 bases from V and 6 bases from J, with 13 bases between. This CDR3 reads CASSKPYPPEAFF. The CDR3 DNA is TGCGCCAGCAGCAAACCGTATCCTCCTGAAGCTTTCTTT.

The chain links TRBV5-8 to TRBJ2-2, with D maybe TRBD2 (6 bases). V lost 1 base and J lost 2, with 9 bases in between. The CDR3 runs 15 residues. The germline V gene encodes CDR1 SGHTS and CDR2 YDEGEE. CDR3 in DNA: TGTGCCAGCAGCTTGTGGACTAAAAACACCGGGGAGCTGTTTTTT. It is translated as CASSLWTKNTGELFF.

The gene calls are TRBV30 and TRBJ2-1, with D maybe TRBD2 (6 bases). CDR1 is GTSNPN and CDR2 is SVGIG in the germline V gene (reference sequence). The CDR3 totals 14 residues. Trimming removed 0 bases at V and 7 bases at J, with 13 bases between. The CDR3 DNA reads TGTGCCTGGAGTGTACTGGGGAGCGGGAATGAGCAGTTCTTC. Translating it yields CAWSVLGSGNEQFF.

The chain has TRBV19 and TRBJ2-2, with TRBD1 matching over 10 bases. CDR1 and CDR2 (germline): LNHDA, SQIVND (reference sequence). V trimming: 0 bases; J trimming: 7 bases; junction bases outside the gene matches: 8. This CDR3 region has 17 residues. The CDR3 DNA sequence: TGTGCCAGTAGTATAGATCAGGGACAGGGGAATAGCGGGGAGCTGTTTTTT. Protein: CASSIDQGQGNSGELFF.

This chain uses TRBV7-3 with TRBJ2-4, with 9 bases lining up with TRBD1. The CDR3 totals 14 residues. The ends lost 5 bases at V and 7 bases at J; junction bases unmatched: 6. Germline values: CDR1 SGHTA, CDR2 FQGTGA. The CDR3 reads CASSPGTGSNIQYF. The CDR3 DNA sequence: TGTGCCAGCAGCCCCGGGACAGGGTCGAACATTCAGTACTTC.

The genes are TRBV10-3 and TRBJ2-1; D gene uncertain. This CDR3 has 14 amino acids. Germline CDR1 ENHRY, CDR2 SYGVKD. Trimming pared 3 bases from V and 7 bases from J, leaving 13 bases between. The CDR3 region is CAISDPTGANEQFF. CDR3 DNA: TGTGCCATCAGTGACCCAACCGGAGCGAATGAGCAGTTCTTC.

The genes are TRBV7-2 and TRBJ2-5; 12 nucleotides match TRBD2. The CDR3 loop spans 16 amino acids. The V gene end was trimmed by 5 bases and the J gene end by 2 bases; junction bases not matched to a gene: 6. Germline assignment: CDR1 SGHTA and CDR2 FQGNSA. CDR3 in DNA: TGTGCCAGCAGCCGCAGACTAGCGGGGGCACAAGAGACCCAGTACTTC. Amino acid sequence: CASSRRLAGAQETQYF.

The chain links TRBV2 to TRBJ1-1, with D hard to call. Germline values: CDR1 SNHLY, CDR2 FYNNEI. This CDR3 is built from 13 residues. V was cut by 4 bases and J by 5 bases, with 11 bases left in between. The CDR3 loop is CASSAESRTEAFF. In nucleotides, the CDR3 is TGTGCCAGCAGTGCCGAATCCAGAACTGAAGCTTTCTTT.

The chain has TRBV4-1 and TRBJ2-3; the match to TRBD2 covers 13 bases. V was pared by 6 bases and J by 0 bases, with 9 bases of the junction left unmatched. CDR1 and CDR2 from the germline V gene are MGHRA and YSYEKL. This CDR3 has 18 amino acids. The CDR3 DNA sequence: TGCGCCAGCAGTTCGACTAGCGGGGGGCGCCCTAGCACAGATACGCAGTATTTT. This translates into CASSSTSGGRPSTDTQYF.

Details on this clone: The junction differs from germline at one of its ends, possibly a read error. The chain uses TRBV28 and TRBJ1-1; no reliable D call. The V gene's germline CDR1 is MDHEN and CDR2 SYDVKM. This CDR3 comprises 14 residues. The CDR3 sequence: CASSLTVGNAEAFF. The CDR3 bases are TGTGCCAGCAGTTTGACCGTCGGGAACGCTGAAGCTTTCTTT.

Regarding this clone: Other DNA sequences in the sample encode the same CDR3. This rearrangement joins TRBV9 to TRBJ2-3, with D tentatively TRBD2 (5 bases). V was clipped by 2 bases and J by 4 bases, with 5 bases between them. This CDR3 has 12 residues. Germline V gene lookup returns CDR1 SGDLS and CDR2 YYNGEE. CDR3 nucleotide sequence: TGTGCCAGCAGCGTCGGGGCAGATACGCAGTATTTT. Its protein is CASSVGADTQYF. The variable domain in full, with the rest retrieved from reference TRBV9 and TRBJ2-3, is DSGVTQTPKHLITATGQRVTLRCSPRSGDLSVYWYQQSLDQGLQFLIQYYNGEERAKGNILERFSAQQFPDLHSELNLSSLELGDSALYFCASSVGADTQYFGPGTRLTVL.